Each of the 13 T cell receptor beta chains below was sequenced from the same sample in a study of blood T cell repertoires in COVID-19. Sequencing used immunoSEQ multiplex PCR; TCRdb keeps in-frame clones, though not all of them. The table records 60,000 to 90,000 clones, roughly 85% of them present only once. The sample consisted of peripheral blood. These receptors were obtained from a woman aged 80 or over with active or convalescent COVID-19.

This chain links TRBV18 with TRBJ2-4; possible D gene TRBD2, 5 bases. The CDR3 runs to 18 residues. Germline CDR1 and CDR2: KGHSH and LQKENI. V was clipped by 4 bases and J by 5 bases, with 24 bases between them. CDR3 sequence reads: CASSQRLGTAGGENIQYF. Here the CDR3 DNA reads TGTGCCAGCTCACAACGGCTGGGTACTGCGGGTGGAGAAAACATTCAGTACTTC.

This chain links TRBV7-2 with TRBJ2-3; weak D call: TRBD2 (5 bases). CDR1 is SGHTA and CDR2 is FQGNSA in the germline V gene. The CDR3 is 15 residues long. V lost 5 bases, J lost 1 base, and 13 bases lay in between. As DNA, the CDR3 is TGTGCCAGCAGCCCGGACTCTTTGGGCACAGATACGCAGTATTTT. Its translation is CASSPDSLGTDTQYF.

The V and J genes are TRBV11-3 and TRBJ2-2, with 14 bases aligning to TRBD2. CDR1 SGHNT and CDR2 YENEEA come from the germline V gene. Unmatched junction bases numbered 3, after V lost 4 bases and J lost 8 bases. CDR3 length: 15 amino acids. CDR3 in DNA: TGTGCCAGCAGCTCGGGACTAGCGGGAGTTGGGGAGCTGTTTTTT. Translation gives CASSSGLAGVGELFF.

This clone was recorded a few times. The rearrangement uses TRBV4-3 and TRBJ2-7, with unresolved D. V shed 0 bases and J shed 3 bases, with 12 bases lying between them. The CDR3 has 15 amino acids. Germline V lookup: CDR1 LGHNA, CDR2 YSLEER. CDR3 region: CASSQEANRFYEQYF. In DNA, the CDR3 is TGCGCCAGCAGCCAAGAGGCGAACAGATTCTACGAGCAGTACTTC.

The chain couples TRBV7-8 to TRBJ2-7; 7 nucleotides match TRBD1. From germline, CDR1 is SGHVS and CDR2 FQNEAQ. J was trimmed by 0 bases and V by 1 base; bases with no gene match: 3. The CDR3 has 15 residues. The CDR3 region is CASSLERGLSYEQYF. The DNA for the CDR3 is TGTGCCAGCAGCTTAGAAAGGGGGCTCTCCTACGAGCAGTACTTC.

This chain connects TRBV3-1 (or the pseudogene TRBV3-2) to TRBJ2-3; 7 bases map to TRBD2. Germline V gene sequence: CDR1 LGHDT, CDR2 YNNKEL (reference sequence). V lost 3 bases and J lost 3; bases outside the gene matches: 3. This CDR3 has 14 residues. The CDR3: CASSHWGGTDTQYF. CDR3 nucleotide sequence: TGTGCCAGCAGCCATTGGGGGGGGACAGATACGCAGTATTTT.

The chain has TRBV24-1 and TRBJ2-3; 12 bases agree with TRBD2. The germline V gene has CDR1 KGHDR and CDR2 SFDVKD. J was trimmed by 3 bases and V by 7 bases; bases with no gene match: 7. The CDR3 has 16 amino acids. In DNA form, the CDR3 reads TGTGCCACCAGACACTCCCTAGCGGGAGGGACAGATACGCAGTATTTT. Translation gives CATRHSLAGGTDTQYF.

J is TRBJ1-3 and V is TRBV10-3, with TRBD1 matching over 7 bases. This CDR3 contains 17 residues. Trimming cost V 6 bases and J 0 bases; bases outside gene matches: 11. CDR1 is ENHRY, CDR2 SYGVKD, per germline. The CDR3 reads CAIRDDRASYSGNTIYF. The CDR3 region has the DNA TGTGCCATCAGGGACGACAGGGCCTCTTACTCTGGAAACACCATATATTTT.

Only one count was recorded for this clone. This CDR3 is CASSPAGTANTGELFF. CDR3 nucleotides: TGCGCCAGCAGCCCAGCCGGGACAGCGAACACCGGGGAGCTGTTTTTT. The gene calls are TRBV4-1 and TRBJ2-2, with TRBD1 matching over 7 bases. CDR3 length: 16 amino acids. CDR1 is MGHRA and CDR2 is YSYEKL in the germline V gene. Trimming removed 4 bases from V and 0 bases from J; junction bases left unmatched: 5.

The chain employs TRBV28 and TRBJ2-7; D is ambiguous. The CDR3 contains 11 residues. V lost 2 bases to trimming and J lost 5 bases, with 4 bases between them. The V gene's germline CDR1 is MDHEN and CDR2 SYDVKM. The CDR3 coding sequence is TGTGCCAGCAGTTTAGCGGACGAGCAGTACTTC. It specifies CASSLADEQYF.

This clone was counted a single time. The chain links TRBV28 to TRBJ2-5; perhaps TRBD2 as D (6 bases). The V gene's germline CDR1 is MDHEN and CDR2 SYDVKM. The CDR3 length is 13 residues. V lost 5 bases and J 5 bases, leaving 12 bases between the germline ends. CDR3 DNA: TGTGCCAGCAGTCACGGAGGGTGGGAGACCCAGTACTTC. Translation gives CASSHGGWETQYF.

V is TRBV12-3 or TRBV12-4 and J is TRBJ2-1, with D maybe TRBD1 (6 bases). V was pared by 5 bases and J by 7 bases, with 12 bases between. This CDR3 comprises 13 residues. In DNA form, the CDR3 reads TGTGCCAGCAGTCCGCACAGGGAAAATGAGCAGTTCTTC. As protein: CASSPHRENEQFF.

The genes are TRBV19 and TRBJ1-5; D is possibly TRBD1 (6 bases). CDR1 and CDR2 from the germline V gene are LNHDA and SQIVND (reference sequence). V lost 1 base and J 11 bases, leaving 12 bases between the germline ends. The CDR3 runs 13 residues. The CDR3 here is CASSIGTGRAQHF. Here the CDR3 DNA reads TGTGCCAGTAGTATAGGCACAGGGAGGGCCCAGCATTTT.